Sequencing of this T cell receptor (beta chain) was carried out in a study of blood T cell repertoires in COVID-19. The overall study: Both acute and convalescent COVID-19 samples were obtained from the United States, Italy and Spain. PBMCs, B-cell-depleted T cells, or T cells were the source of the cDNA or gDNA that made up the material.

The CDR3 contains 15 residues. V was clipped by 6 bases and J by 5 bases; unmatched bases: 9. Germline loops: CDR1 MNHEY, CDR2 SMNVEV (reference sequence). Original handling: Estimates of nucleated cell counts were drawn from the amplification of reference gene primers. Libraries were prepared by immunoSEQ multiplex PCR; TCRdb keeps only in-frame clonotypes and omits some of them. V, J and clone size are those of that table, while D and trimming were read from the DNA. The profile covers roughly 140,000 clones, with around 84% appearing a single time and less than 5.5% taken by the ten largest. The TCR comes from a woman aged 45-59 years with acute or convalescent COVID-19. Sequencing was carried out using peripheral blood. This chain uses TRBV27 with TRBJ2-1; TRBD2 agrees at 8 bases. The CDR3 is CASSHGRGADNEQFF. Written as DNA, the CDR3 is TGTGCCAGCAGCCACGGGCGGGGGGCTGACAATGAGCAGTTCTTC.